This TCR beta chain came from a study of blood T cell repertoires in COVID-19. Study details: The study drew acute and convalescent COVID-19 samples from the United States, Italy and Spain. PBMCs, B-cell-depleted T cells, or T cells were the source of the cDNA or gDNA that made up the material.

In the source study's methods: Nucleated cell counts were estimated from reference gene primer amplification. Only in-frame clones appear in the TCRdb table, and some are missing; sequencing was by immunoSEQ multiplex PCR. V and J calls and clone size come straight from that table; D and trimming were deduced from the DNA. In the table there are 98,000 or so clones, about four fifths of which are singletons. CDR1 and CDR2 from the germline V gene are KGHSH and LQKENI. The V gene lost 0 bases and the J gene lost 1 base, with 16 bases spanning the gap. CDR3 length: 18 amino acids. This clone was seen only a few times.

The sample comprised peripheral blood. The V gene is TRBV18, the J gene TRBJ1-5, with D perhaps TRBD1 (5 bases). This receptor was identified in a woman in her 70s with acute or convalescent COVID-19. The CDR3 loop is CASSPPRAAGRSNQPQHF. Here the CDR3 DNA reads TGTGCCAGCTCACCACCACGAGCCGCAGGGCGAAGCAATCAGCCCCAGCATTTT.